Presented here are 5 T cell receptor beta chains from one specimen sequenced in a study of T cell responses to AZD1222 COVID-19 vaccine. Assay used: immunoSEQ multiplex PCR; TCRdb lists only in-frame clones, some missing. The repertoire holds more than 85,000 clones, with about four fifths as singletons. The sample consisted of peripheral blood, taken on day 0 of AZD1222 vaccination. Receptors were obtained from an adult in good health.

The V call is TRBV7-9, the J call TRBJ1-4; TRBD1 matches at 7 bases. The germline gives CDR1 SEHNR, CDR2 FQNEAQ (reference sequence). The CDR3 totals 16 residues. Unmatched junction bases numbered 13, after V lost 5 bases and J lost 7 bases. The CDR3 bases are TGTGCCAGCAGCGAGTACGACAAGGGGGCTGGTGAAAAACTGTTTTTT. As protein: CASSEYDKGAGEKLFF.

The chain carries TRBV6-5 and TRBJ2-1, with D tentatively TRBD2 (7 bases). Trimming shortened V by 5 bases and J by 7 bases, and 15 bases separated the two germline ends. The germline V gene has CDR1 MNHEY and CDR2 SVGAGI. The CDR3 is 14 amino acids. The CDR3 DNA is TGTGCCAGCAGTCCACCGGGGGGCGGGAATGAGCAGTTCTTC. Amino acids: CASSPPGGGNEQFF.

This CDR3 is CASGVQTQPQHF. The DNA of the CDR3 is TGTGCCAGCGGCGTTCAAACCCAGCCCCAGCATTTT. The rearrangement joins TRBV2 to TRBJ1-5, with D unclear. This CDR3 has 12 amino acids. V was cut by 8 bases and J by 7 bases, with 12 bases left in between. Looked up from germline, CDR1 is SNHLY and CDR2 is FYNNEI.

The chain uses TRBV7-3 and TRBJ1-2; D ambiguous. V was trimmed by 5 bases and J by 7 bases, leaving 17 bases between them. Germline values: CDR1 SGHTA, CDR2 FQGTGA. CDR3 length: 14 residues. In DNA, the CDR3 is TGTGCCAGCAGCCCGTCGGGGAGGGCTGGTGGCTACACCTTC. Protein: CASSPSGRAGGYTF.

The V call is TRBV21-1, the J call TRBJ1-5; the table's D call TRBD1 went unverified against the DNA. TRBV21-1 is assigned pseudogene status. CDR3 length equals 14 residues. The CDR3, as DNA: TGTGCCAGCAGCGCCCCACAGGGGAATCAGCCCCAGCATTTT. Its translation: CASSAPQGNQPQHF.